These 30 T cell receptor beta chains came from one sample sequenced in a study of T-cell reconstitution after alpha-beta-depleted transplantation in children. Unique molecular identifiers were incorporated into the prepared TCRbeta library. TCRdb called the PCR reads again in MiXCR, with one record for every CDR3 protein. The sample has 200,000 to 300,000 distinct CDR3 sequences, around 12% seen once. Here the sequenced sample was PBMCs from the stem cell graft donor, taken from the stem cell graft. The receptors were gathered from a human donor who donated a stem cell graft to a child with acute lymphoblastic leukemia.

This clonotype was detected ten times or more. The V gene is TRBV6-5, the J gene TRBJ1-1, with D unresolved. CDR3 length: 14 residues. The ends were cut back, 6 bases at V and 1 base at J, with 12 bases in the middle. In germline, CDR1 is MNHEY, CDR2 SVGAGI. As DNA, the CDR3 is TGTGCCAGCAGCCTCGAGGTGGAGAACACTGAAGCTTTCTTT. It codes for CASSLEVENTEAFF.

The chain joins TRBV5-1 to TRBJ2-1; tentative D call: TRBD2 (6 bases). The length of the CDR3 is 14 residues. CDR1 and CDR2 (germline): SGHRS, YFSETQ. The V end was cut by 4 bases, the J end by 6 bases, with 14 bases between. The CDR3 sequence is CASSPLTSRNEQFF. As DNA, the CDR3 is TGCGCCAGCAGCCCATTAACTAGCCGCAATGAGCAGTTCTTC.

This clonotype was observed at least ten times. The chain combines TRBV5-1 with TRBJ2-2, with 7 nucleotides matching TRBD2. The germline V gene has CDR1 SGHRS and CDR2 YFSETQ. The CDR3 has 16 amino acids. V lost 9 bases, J lost 4 bases, and 15 bases stayed unmatched. Here the CDR3 reads CATRRDSGDLTGELFF. CDR3 DNA: TGCGCCACGAGACGCGACAGCGGGGACCTCACCGGGGAGCTGTTTTTT.

This clonotype was detected ten times or more. This chain connects TRBV12-3 or TRBV12-4 to TRBJ2-2; D is unresolved. V was cut by 5 bases and J by 4 bases, with 2 bases left in between. CDR3 length equals 11 residues. The CDR3 nucleotides read TGTGCCAGCAGTGTCACCGGGGAGCTGTTTTTT. It codes for CASSVTGELFF.

This clonotype was observed many times. This chain joins TRBV24-1 and TRBJ1-2, with D hard to call. Trimming took 3 bases from V and 8 from J, leaving 12 bases between them. The CDR3 is 13 amino acids. Germline V gene sequence: CDR1 KGHDR, CDR2 SFDVKD. DNA of the CDR3: TGTGCCACCAGTGATCGGGCCTTTGAGGGCTACACCTTC. It codes for CATSDRAFEGYTF.

In its sample, this clonotype was seen many times. This chain connects TRBV11-2 to TRBJ1-1; tentative D call: TRBD1 (6 bases). CDR3 length: 17 amino acids. V gave up 0 bases and J gave up 2 bases, with 16 bases separating them. Germline V CDR1 and CDR2: SGHAT, FQNNGV. The CDR3 sequence is CASSLDRGSADNTEAFF. The CDR3 nucleotides read TGTGCCAGCAGCTTAGACAGGGGCAGCGCTGATAACACTGAAGCTTTCTTT.

This clonotype was seen ten or more times. The rearrangement links TRBV4-3 to TRBJ1-4, with 7 nucleotides matching TRBD1. The CDR3 sequence is 15 residues long. The germline CDR1 and CDR2 sequences are LGHNA and YSLEER. V lost 2 bases, J lost 8 bases, and 8 bases stayed unmatched. CDR3 nucleotide sequence: TGCGCCAGCAGCCAAACAGGGGCAAATGGGGAAAAACTGTTTTTT. This codes for CASSQTGANGEKLFF.

This clonotype was picked up many times. The V call is TRBV27, the J call TRBJ2-7, with 7 nucleotides matching TRBD1. After removal of 6 bases from V and 0 bases from J, the junction contained 5 bases not matched to a gene. Germline values: CDR1 MNHEY, CDR2 SMNVEV (reference sequence). This CDR3 is 14 amino acids long. DNA of the CDR3: TGTGCCAGCAGCTTCTCAGGGGGCTCCTACGAGCAGTACTTC. It yields the protein CASSFSGGSYEQYF.

V usage is TRBV6-1 and J usage is TRBJ2-7, with 9 bases lining up with TRBD1. Trimming cost V 6 bases and J 1 base; bases outside gene matches: 7. Looked up from germline, CDR1 is MNHNS and CDR2 is SASEGT. This CDR3 is built from 15 residues. CDR3 nucleotides: TGTGCCAGCAGAAAGGACAGGGGAGGATCCTACGAGCAGTACTTC. The encoded protein is CASRKDRGGSYEQYF.

There are many counts of this clonotype. This chain connects TRBV28 to TRBJ2-7, with no clear D. The CDR3 is 16 residues long. The germline CDR1 and CDR2 sequences are MDHEN and SYDVKM. V lost 1 base and J 1 base, leaving 14 bases between the germline ends. This CDR3 is CASSLSADSISYEQYF. The CDR3 DNA is TGTGCCAGCAGTTTATCTGCAGATTCAATTTCCTACGAGCAGTACTTC.

This clonotype was found many times. The rearrangement links TRBV9 to TRBJ1-4; weak D call: TRBD1 (5 bases). Trimming pared 4 bases from V and 13 bases from J, leaving 23 bases between. The CDR3 consists of 15 residues. Germline values: CDR1 SGDLS, CDR2 YYNGEE. Here the CDR3 reads CASSPAGTFSTGLFF. The CDR3 DNA reads as TGTGCCAGCAGCCCTGCCGGGACCTTTAGTACTGGACTGTTTTTT.

There are many counts of this clonotype. The V and J genes are TRBV4-3 and TRBJ1-4; the match to TRBD1 covers 9 bases. V shed 3 bases and J 6 bases; nucleotides not matched to a gene: 8. CDR1 is LGHNA, CDR2 YSLEER, per germline. This CDR3 contains 16 residues. The CDR3 sequence is CASSQLSGQGYEKLFF. CDR3 in DNA: TGCGCCAGCAGCCAGCTGTCGGGACAGGGTTATGAAAAACTGTTTTTT.

This clonotype was seen ten or more times. The CDR3 region is CSARDWQGTGELFF. The CDR3 nucleotides are TGCAGTGCTAGAGATTGGCAGGGCACCGGGGAGCTGTTTTTT. The rearrangement uses TRBV20-1 and TRBJ2-2; possibly TRBD1 for D (5 bases). CDR3 length: 14 residues. From germline, CDR1 is DFQATT and CDR2 SNEGSKA (reference sequence). Deletions cut 0 bases from V and 4 bases from J, with 9 bases between.

The chain recombines TRBV18 with TRBJ1-1; a possible D gene is TRBD1 (5 bases). CDR3 length: 14 amino acids. V dropped 2 bases and J dropped 3 bases, with 10 bases sitting between them. Germline V CDR1 and CDR2: KGHSH, LQKENI. The CDR3: CASSPGAVDTEAFF. As DNA, the CDR3 is TGTGCCAGCTCACCAGGGGCGGTGGACACTGAAGCTTTCTTT.

The rearrangement links TRBV20-1 to TRBJ1-1, with a tentative D call TRBD1 (5 bases). The length of the CDR3 is 19 residues. CDR1 DFQATT and CDR2 SNEGSKA come from the germline V gene (reference sequence). Trimming left V 0 bases short and J 5 bases short, with 28 bases between. CDR3 region: CSARDQWVGVAAGLTEAFF. CDR3 bases: TGCAGTGCTAGAGATCAGTGGGTGGGGGTCGCAGCAGGGCTAACTGAAGCTTTCTTT.

This clonotype showed up many times. The chain employs TRBV28 and TRBJ2-7; 10 bases line up with TRBD1. V gave up 6 bases and J gave up 5 bases; unmatched junction bases: 7. Germline V gene data show CDR1 as MDHEN and CDR2 as SYDVKM. This CDR3 spans 14 amino acids. In nucleotides, the CDR3 is TGTGCCAGCAGCTCCCGGGACAGGGGCGACGAGCAGTACTTC. Residues: CASSSRDRGDEQYF.

This clonotype came up many times. V is TRBV4-3 and J is TRBJ1-4, with D possibly matching TRBD1 (6 bases). The CDR3 is made up of 16 amino acids. Between the trimmed V and J ends, which lost 3 bases and 1 base, there was a span of 12 bases. Germline CDR1 reads LGHNA; CDR2 reads YSLEER. CDR3 coding DNA: TGCGCCAGCAGCCAGGACTACAGGGTAACTAATGAAAAACTGTTTTTT. It codes for CASSQDYRVTNEKLFF.

In its sample, this clonotype was seen many times. The chain couples TRBV24-1 to TRBJ2-2; D is possibly TRBD1 (5 bases). V was trimmed by 0 bases and J by 4 bases, leaving 11 bases between them. This CDR3 contains 16 residues. Per germline, CDR1 KGHDR and CDR2 SFDVKD. CDR3 sequence (DNA): TGTGCCACCAGTGATTTGGGGCAGGGTCGCACCGGGGAGCTGTTTTTT. Its translation is CATSDLGQGRTGELFF.

This clonotype was observed at least ten times. The rearrangement links TRBV11-2 to TRBJ1-1; D remains unclear. Germline V gene lookup returns CDR1 SGHAT and CDR2 FQNNGV. Trimming removed 5 bases at V and 0 bases at J, with 13 bases between. CDR3 length: 15 amino acids. The CDR3 DNA sequence: TGTGCCAGCAGCCCCATTGGCCGGATGAACACTGAAGCTTTCTTT. Its translation: CASSPIGRMNTEAFF.

In this sample, this clonotype turned up many times. This chain uses TRBV20-1 with TRBJ2-5; D might be TRBD2 (5 bases). V lost 5 bases to trimming and J lost 0 bases, with 13 bases between them. Germline CDR1 DFQATT, CDR2 SNEGSKA (reference sequence). The CDR3 loop spans 14 amino acids. The CDR3, as DNA: TGCAGTGCTCAGGACTTTGGGTACCAAGAGACCCAGTACTTC. Its translation: CSAQDFGYQETQYF.

This clonotype was counted many times. The CDR3 bases are TGTGCCAGCACCTGGGACAGAAAAGAGACCCAGTACTTC. Translated: CASTWDRKETQYF. The rearrangement links TRBV12-3 or TRBV12-4 to TRBJ2-5; 7 nucleotides align to TRBD1. V shed 7 bases and J 3 bases; nucleotides not matched to a gene: 5. The CDR3 runs to 13 residues.

This clonotype was observed many times. The genes are TRBV7-9 and TRBJ2-2, with TRBD1 identical over 7 bases. CDR3 length: 16 amino acids. Germline V gives CDR1 SEHNR, CDR2 FQNEAQ (reference sequence). V lost 3 bases, J lost 0 bases, and 4 bases stayed unmatched. The CDR3: CASSFTGVPNTGELFF. In nucleotides, the CDR3 is TGTGCCAGCAGCTTTACAGGGGTCCCGAACACCGGGGAGCTGTTTTTT.

A remark on this clonotype: The junction differs from germline at one of its ends, possibly a read error. The chain uses TRBV11-2 and TRBJ2-3, with D possibly TRBD1 on 8 matching bases. Looked up from germline, CDR1 is SGHAT and CDR2 is FQNNGV. CDR3 length: 13 residues. The DNA for the CDR3 is TGTGCCAGCAGCTTAGCGGACAGGGACTATTCCCATTTT. Its translation is CASSLADRDYSHF. Variable domain in full (rest from reference TRBV11-2 and TRBJ2-3): EAGVAQSPRYKIIEKRQSVAFWCNPISGHATLYWYQQILGQGPKLLIQFQNNGVVDDSQLPKDRFSAERLKGVDSTLKIQPAKLEDSAVYLCASSLADRDYSHFGPGTRLTVL.

In this sample, this clonotype turned up many times. The CDR3 does not close with the conserved phenylalanine or tryptophan, likely indicating a read error. It is unclear where the CDR3 begins or ends on the DNA, so no DNA is shown, and the CDR3 is as TCRdb lists it. The J gene is TRBJ2-2, the V gene TRBV5-1; TRBD2 is the table's D call, not checked against the DNA. CDR1 is SGHRS, CDR2 YFSETQ, per germline. The CDR3 spans 13 residues, counting both ends. CDR3 protein: CASSLSGGGPGIL.

In its sample, this clonotype was seen many times. The genes are TRBV5-1 and TRBJ2-5; D may match TRBD1 or TRBD2 (5 bases each). CDR1 and CDR2 from the germline V gene are SGHRS and YFSETQ. This CDR3 spans 14 amino acids. V gave up 2 bases and J gave up 2 bases, with 10 bases separating them. CDR3 sequence: CASSLGEPQETQYF. As DNA, the CDR3 is TGCGCCAGCAGCTTAGGGGAGCCACAAGAGACCCAGTACTTC.

Ten or more counts support this clonotype. The chain has TRBV7-9 and TRBJ2-3; weak D call: TRBD1 (5 bases). Germline assignment: CDR1 SEHNR and CDR2 FQNEAQ (reference sequence). CDR3 length equals 12 residues. The V end lost 11 bases, the J end lost 6 bases, and 15 bases lay between the germline ends. Here the CDR3 DNA reads TGTGCCGGGTCCACTCCAGGGGATACGCAGTATTTT. This gives the protein CAGSTPGDTQYF.

This clonotype was picked up many times. The chain carries TRBV20-1 and TRBJ2-7; D perhaps matches TRBD1 (5 bases). Germline V gives CDR1 DFQATT, CDR2 SNEGSKA (reference sequence). CDR3 size: 14 residues. V was clipped by 2 bases and J by 0 bases, with 11 bases between them. The DNA of the CDR3 is TGCAGTGCTAGACTACAGGAGAGCTCCTACGAGCAGTACTTC. It translates to CSARLQESSYEQYF.

The chain links TRBV12-3 or TRBV12-4 to TRBJ1-1, with D unresolved. This CDR3 is built from 13 residues. The V gene lost 6 bases and the J gene lost 5 bases, with 13 bases spanning the gap. The CDR3 DNA is TGTGCCAGCAGGCCCTCGGGAGGGACTGAAGCTTTCTTT. Protein: CASRPSGGTEAFF.

The CDR3 sequence: CASSLTPRPGPNEQFF. DNA for the CDR3: TGTGCCAGCAGTCTAACCCCCCGACCCGGCCCCAATGAGCAGTTCTTC. The rearrangement links TRBV27 to TRBJ2-1, with D uncertain. CDR1 and CDR2 from the germline V gene are MNHEY and SMNVEV (reference sequence). V was shortened by 5 bases and J by 6 bases, with 20 bases between the two germline ends. The CDR3 has 16 residues.

This clonotype was recorded at least ten times. The V call is TRBV20-1, the J call TRBJ2-3; the D is unclear. Trimming stripped 0 bases from V and 5 bases from J, with 12 bases between. This CDR3 region has 14 residues. The germline V gene encodes CDR1 DFQATT and CDR2 SNEGSKA (reference sequence). For the CDR3, the DNA is TGCAGTGCTAGAGATCCCCTAAATCAAGATACGCAGTATTTT. Residues: CSARDPLNQDTQYF.